One sample yielded the 10 T cell receptor beta chains listed below, sequenced in a study of PD-1 blockade in classical Hodgkin lymphoma. Profiled with immunoSEQ multiplex PCR; TCRdb holds only in-frame clones, not every one. The table records roughly 46,000 clones, around 74% of them present only once. The time point here: cycle 4 day 1 (C4D1), after more than 5 weeks of nivolumab. Relapse was seen in all patients after autologous stem cell transplantation, and brentuximab vedotin exposure was variable. Sequenced here: peripheral blood mononuclear cells (PBMCs), sampled before the fourth cycle of nivolumab. The receptors come from a human donor with classical Hodgkin lymphoma.

The CDR3, as DNA: TGTGCCAGCAGCTGGGAACAGGTTAACACTGAAGCTTTCTTT. This codes for CASSWEQVNTEAFF. The chain combines TRBV5-4 with TRBJ1-1; tentatively, D is TRBD1 (5 bases). This CDR3 is built from 14 residues. Trimming shortened V by 3 bases and J by 2 bases, and 11 bases separated the two germline ends. The germline V gene encodes CDR1 SGHNT and CDR2 YYREEE (reference sequence).

This clone was detected many times. Other nucleotide sequences in the sample specify the same CDR3. The chain recombines TRBV6-5 with TRBJ2-7; 7 nucleotides line up with TRBD2. The CDR3 runs to 13 residues. After removal of 6 bases from V and 2 bases from J, the junction contained 4 bases not matched to a gene. The germline CDR1 and CDR2 sequences are MNHEY and SVGAGI. CDR3 sequence: CASSNAGAYEQYF. As DNA, the CDR3 is TGTGCCAGCAGCAACGCGGGAGCCTACGAGCAGTACTTC.

This clone was found a few times. This sequence joins TRBV6-1 and TRBJ2-3; perhaps TRBD2 as D (5 bases). The CDR3 is made up of 15 amino acids. Germline V CDR1 and CDR2: MNHNS, SASEGT. V gave up 2 bases and J gave up 7 bases, with 16 bases separating them. CDR3 bases: TGTGCCAGCAGTGAACTCGCGGGCGGTGTGTATACGCAGTATTTT. Translating gives CASSELAGGVYTQYF.

The rearrangement links TRBV28 to TRBJ2-2, with D tentatively TRBD1 (6 bases). V gave up 4 bases and J gave up 6 bases, with 18 bases separating them. The germline gives CDR1 MDHEN, CDR2 SYDVKM. The CDR3 sequence is 16 residues long. Written as DNA, the CDR3 is TGTGCCAGCAGTTCAGGACAGTTTTCTAAATCCGGGGAGCTGTTTTTT. Translation gives CASSSGQFSKSGELFF.

This clone showed up just a few times. V gene TRBV5-1 combines with J gene TRBJ1-2; no clear D gene. The germline V and J ends were trimmed by 0 bases and 7 bases, with 13 bases remaining between them. CDR1 and CDR2 from the germline V gene are SGHRS and YFSETQ. CDR3 size: 14 residues. CDR3 nucleotides: TGCGCCAGCAGCTTGGACGTAGGAACTAGTGGCTACACCTTC. Amino acids: CASSLDVGTSGYTF.

The gene calls are TRBV27 and TRBJ2-3; 10 nucleotides line up with TRBD2. V lost 6 bases and J lost 2; bases outside the gene matches: 11. The CDR3 is made up of 17 amino acids. CDR1 is MNHEY, CDR2 SMNVEV, per germline (reference sequence). In nucleotides, the CDR3 is TGTGCCAGCAGGCCCCTTGCTAGCGGGGGTTTCACAGATACGCAGTATTTT. Encoded protein: CASRPLASGGFTDTQYF.

The chain's CDR3 is CASSPGYKETQYF. CDR3 in DNA: TGTGCCAGCTCACCGGGGTATAAAGAGACCCAGTACTTC. The chain has TRBV18 and TRBJ2-5; D gene ambiguous. The germline V gene encodes CDR1 KGHSH and CDR2 LQKENI. V lost 3 bases and J lost 3, with 8 bases in between. The CDR3 spans 13 residues.

This clone was detected a few times. This sequence joins TRBV10-2 and TRBJ1-2; no firm D call. Trimming cost V 2 bases and J 4 bases, with 8 bases left between them. This CDR3 is built from 13 residues. Per the germline V gene, CDR1 is WSHSY and CDR2 is SAAADI. The CDR3 nucleotides are TGCGCCAGCAGTGAGGCACAGCTCTATGGCTACACCTTC. This encodes CASSEAQLYGYTF.

The rearrangement uses TRBV28 and TRBJ1-2, with 7 bases identical to TRBD1. The CDR3 is 15 residues long. V trimming: 7 bases; J trimming: 4 bases; junction bases outside the gene matches: 12. CDR1 and CDR2 from the germline V gene are MDHEN and SYDVKM. The CDR3 DNA follows: TGTGCCAGCAAACCATTGACAGGGTTTTTCTATGGCTACACCTTC. Its translation is CASKPLTGFFYGYTF.

V is TRBV18 and J is TRBJ1-2; D not resolved. From germline, CDR1 is KGHSH and CDR2 LQKENI. The CDR3 has 13 amino acids. V dropped 2 bases and J dropped 5 bases, with 9 bases sitting between them. Written as DNA, the CDR3 is TGTGCCAGCTCACCATCCCAGGAGTATGGCTACACCTTC. Translation gives CASSPSQEYGYTF.